This T cell receptor beta chain emerged from a study of T cells in narcolepsy (dated by TCRdb to the late 2010s). About the study as a whole: Healthy control donors were enrolled in the study alongside patients who had narcolepsy type 1 or type 2 (NT1, NT2). To look for autoreactive T cells in narcolepsy patients that target self-antigens of hypocretin neurons (hypocretin, TRIB2), the study used TCR Vbeta sequencing to follow clonotypes in blood and CSF.

The library relied on the immunoSEQ multiplex PCR assay. The clones in this table, taken by TCRdb from immuneACCESS, are in-frame only. Not every clone is retained; where verified, under half of the shortfall comes from an unresolved V gene, and the cause of the rest is unknown. This sample comprises roughly 24,000 clones, more than 75% of them detected only once. The ten top clones hold approximately 0.98% of the sample. Results and caveats for the whole study, not just this receptor: Patients and controls had comparable numbers of sequenced blood memory CD4+ clonotypes, averaging about 37,000 and 33,000, respectively. In plots comparing CSF and blood CD4+ T cell clonotypes from the same patient, HCRT-specific and TRIB2-specific autoreactive clonotypes were highlighted. Certain blood memory CD4+ repertoires from patients and controls had no sequences that matched autoreactive T cell clones. Autoreactive clonotypes were reported to be detected serially in the blood of the same patients and of different patients, but not in the blood of healthy controls.

This clone came up a few times. What this receptor recognizes is not known. No base quality information exists; no much larger clone differs at one position. For TCR Vbeta sequencing, memory CD4+ T cells were sorted ex vivo from the peripheral blood of both healthy controls and narcolepsy patients. Input material: memory (CD45RA-) CD4+ T cells from blood. Interpreted using the paper, the cell subset or site label stands for: memory T cells sorted ex vivo from peripheral blood. The TCR was taken from a human donor in good health.

The DNA sequence follows: TGTGCCATCAGTGCCGGCAGGCAAGACACCGGGGAGCTGTTTTTT. Translated, this is CAISAGRQDTGELFF. The V and J genes are TRBV10-3 and TRBJ2-2; there is no confident call for the D gene. V drops 4 bases and J drops 3 bases, leaving 12 bases in between. According to the germline V gene, CDR1 reads ENHRY and CDR2 reads SYGVKD. The CDR3, cysteine through phenylalanine, is 15 amino acids long. Only the CDR3 portion is preserved as DNA: 45 bases, with reading frame beginning at the first base.